This T cell receptor (beta chain) is from a study of T cell responses to AZD1222 COVID-19 vaccine. Overall study results and limits: Seropositive AZD1222 recipients at baseline numbered only five or six. There were mostly white British donors and more females than males, and clonal diversity was possibly underestimated. Sampled repertoires all dated from after the peak T cell response. The study found vaccine-associated CD4 TCRs spanning spike, dominant at 160-218 and 743-854.

Note on this clone: What it recognizes is unknown.

Sequencing was performed with immunoSEQ multiplex PCR; in TCRdb, only in-frame clones are kept and a portion is missing. Altogether some 150,000 clones are present, roughly nine tenths being singletons, with the ten largest covering approximately 5.1%. Germline V gives CDR1 MNHEY, CDR2 SVGEGT. The length of the CDR3 is 10 residues. Trimming removed 5 bases at V and 2 bases at J, with 0 bases between. Specimen: peripheral blood, collected on day 0 of MenACWY control vaccination. The V call is TRBV6-2 or TRBV6-3, the J call TRBJ2-5; D is unresolved. This sequence originates from an adult in good health. CDR3 loop: CASSQETQYF. The DNA for the CDR3 is TGTGCCAGCAGTCAAGAGACCCAGTACTTC.